This TCR beta chain was sequenced for a study of CD8+ T cells in alopecia areata listed by TCRdb under 2018. Study-wide context: To study T cell clonal expansion in alopecia areata, the researchers applied high-throughput TCRbeta sequencing to both the C3H/HeJ mouse model and human patients. Scalp clonality was compared among normal scalp (n=4), patchy alopecia areata scalp (n=8), and alopecia totalis/universalis scalp (n=8). On the human side, TCRbeta sequencing was run on scalp tissue and on sorted CD4+ and CD8+ peripheral blood T cells from healthy controls and from alopecia areata patients with either patchy or totalis/universalis disease. The RNA source kit depended on sample type: the PAXgene miRNA kit for fixed scalp, the miRNeasy kit for PBMCs, and the RNeasy kit for mouse skin. Amplification of TCRbeta CDR3 regions was done by immunoSEQ multiplex PCR using 35 Vbeta forward primers and 13 Jbeta reverse primers. Results the study describes overall, beyond this receptor: Compared with normal scalp, lesional scalp had higher clonality and more expanded CD8+ clones, particularly in alopecia totalis/universalis, a pattern that suggests antigenic drive. TCR sequences shared between patients were less clear than in mice, possibly partly because of HLA diversity in the patient population. Unlike mouse skin, where gammadelta T cells dominate, normal human skin contains resident alphabeta T cells that get sequenced too, which complicates analysis of the scalp TCR repertoire.

Of note for this clone: Its antigen is currently not known. Base quality data are lacking; no much larger clone is found one base away. Other DNA sequences in the same sample also yield this CDR3.

Taken from the germline V gene, the CDR1 and CDR2 loops are SQVTM and ANQGSEA. The CDR3 measures 13 amino acids from cysteine to phenylalanine. Just the 39-base CDR3 DNA is kept, in frame starting at base 1. Relative to germline, V is 4 bases shorter and J is 0 bases shorter, with 7 bases between their ends. Lesional scalp punch biopsies and peripheral blood were obtained from alopecia areata patients. PBMCs were separated by density centrifugation and stained for CD3, CD4 and CD8, after which CD4+ and CD8+ T cells were sorted on a FACSAria. Alopecia areata patients who were not treated were recruited through a multicenter biomarker study. In roughly five patients from the biomarker study, the blood CD8+ T cells went through an additional sort into NKG2D-low and NKG2D-high fractions. Library creation used the immunoSEQ multiplex PCR assay. RNA was extracted from all samples and reverse transcribed into cDNA as template for TCR sequencing. SuperScript III was used to make first-strand cDNA, primed with a 2:1 mix of oligo-dT and random hexamers. Amplification bias was assessed with a synthetic immune receptor repertoire, and residual bias was removed computationally. As for the original processing: Raw reads were preprocessed to remove errors, and CDR3 was defined by IMGT conventions from the conserved cysteine to phenylalanine. Clonality was computed as 1 minus the Shannon entropy, with the entropy normalized by log2 of the number of productive unique TCRs. Whether each scalp clone was CD4 or CD8 was inferred by checking scalp TCRbeta sequences against the CD4 and CD8 repertoires from sorted blood. TCRdb mirrors the immuneACCESS table, restricted to in-frame sequences. Some clones are absent from its copies; in checked studies, under half trace to an unresolved V gene, and the reason for the others is unknown. V, J and clone size are taken as reported in that table, and D and trimming were inferred from the DNA itself. The sample has 120,000 or so clones on record, around 50% of them singletons. Together, the top ten hold more than 9% of the sample.

The clonotype originates from a human donor with alopecia areata. This chain is built from TRBV29-1 and TRBJ2-1; TRBD2 is perhaps the D gene, given 5 matching bases. The sample consisted of NKG2D-low CD8+ T cells sorted from blood. The sample's cell subset or site label, in plain terms: sorted CD8+ NKG2D-low blood T cells. The CDR3 protein sequence reads: CSVAGSSYNEQFF. The DNA is TGCAGCGTTGCTGGGAGCTCCTACAATGAGCAGTTCTTC.